This TCR beta chain was captured in a study of vaccination and CD4 T cells after COVID-19. Study-wide context: Each post-COVID sample was drawn after diagnosis, and the median interval was roughly 100 days (range 35 to 161).

Described treatment: roughly 10-day PBMC culture with coronavirus spike peptide pools or control peptides (ViraFEST assay). V shed 3 bases and J shed 4 bases, with 9 bases lying between them. The length of the CDR3 is 14 residues. Germline V gene sequence: CDR1 SGHTA, CDR2 FQGNSA. Points on this clonotype: Its antigen is undetermined.

Cultured CD4+ T cell DNA underwent sequencing with the Oncomine TCR Beta short-read assay. It was cultured CD4+ T cells from which genomic DNA was extracted. TCRdb ran MiXCR on the PCR reads and lists one entry per CDR3 protein. Of approximately 18,000 distinct CDR3 sequences listed, roughly 27% are singletons. The sequenced material came from cultured CD4+ T cells from blood. The rearrangement links TRBV7-2 to TRBJ1-4; D may be TRBD1 (5 bases). The receptor was isolated from a human donor with COVID-19. The CDR3 is CASSFQGLNEKLFF. The CDR3 nucleotides are TGTGCCAGCAGCTTTCAGGGACTTAATGAAAAACTGTTTTTT. Filled out from reference TRBV7-2 and TRBJ1-4, the complete variable domain reads GAGVSQSPSNKVTEKGKDVELRCDPISGHTALYWYRQSLGQGLEFLIYFQGNSAPDKSGLPSDRFSAERTGGSVSTLTIQRTQQEDSAVYLCASSFQGLNEKLFFGSGTQLSVL.